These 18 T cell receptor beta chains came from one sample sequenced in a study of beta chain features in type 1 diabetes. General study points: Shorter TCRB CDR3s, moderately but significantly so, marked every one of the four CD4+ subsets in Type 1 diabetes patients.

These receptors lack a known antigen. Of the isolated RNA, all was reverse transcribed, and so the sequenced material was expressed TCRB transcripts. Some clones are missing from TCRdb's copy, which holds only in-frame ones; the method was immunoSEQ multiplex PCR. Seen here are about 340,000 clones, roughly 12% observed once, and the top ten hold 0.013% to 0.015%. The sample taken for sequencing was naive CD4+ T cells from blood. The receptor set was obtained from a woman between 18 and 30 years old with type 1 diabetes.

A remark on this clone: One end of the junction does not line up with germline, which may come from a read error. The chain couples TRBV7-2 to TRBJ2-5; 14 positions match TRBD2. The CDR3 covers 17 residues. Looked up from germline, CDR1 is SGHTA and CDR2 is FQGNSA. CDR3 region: CASSPQPSGTSGSSPDF. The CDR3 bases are TGTGCCAGCAGCCCCCAGCCCTCCGGGACTAGCGGGAGCAGCCCGGACTTC.

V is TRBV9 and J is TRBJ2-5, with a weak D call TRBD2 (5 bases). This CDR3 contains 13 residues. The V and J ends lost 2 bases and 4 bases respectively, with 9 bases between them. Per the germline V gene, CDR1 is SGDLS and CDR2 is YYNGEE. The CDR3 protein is CASSVREGETQYF. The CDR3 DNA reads TGTGCCAGCAGCGTTCGTGAGGGAGAGACCCAGTACTTC.

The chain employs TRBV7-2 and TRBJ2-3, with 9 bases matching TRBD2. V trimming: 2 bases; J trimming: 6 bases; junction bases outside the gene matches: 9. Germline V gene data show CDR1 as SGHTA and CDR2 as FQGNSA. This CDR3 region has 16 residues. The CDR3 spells CASSLRLAGILDTQYF. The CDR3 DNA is TGTGCCAGCAGCTTAAGGCTAGCGGGGATCCTGGATACGCAGTATTTT. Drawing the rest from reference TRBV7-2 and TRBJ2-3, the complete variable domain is GAGVSQSPSNKVTEKGKDVELRCDPISGHTALYWYRQSLGQGLEFLIYFQGNSAPDKSGLPSDRFSAERTGGSVSTLTIQRTQQEDSAVYLCASSLRLAGILDTQYFGPGTRLTVL.

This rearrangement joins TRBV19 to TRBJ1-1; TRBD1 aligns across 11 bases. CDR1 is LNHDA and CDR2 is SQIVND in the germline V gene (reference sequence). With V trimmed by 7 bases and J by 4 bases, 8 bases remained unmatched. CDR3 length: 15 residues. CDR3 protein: CASMDRGLRGTEAFF. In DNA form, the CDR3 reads TGTGCCAGTATGGACAGGGGGCTACGGGGCACTGAAGCTTTCTTT. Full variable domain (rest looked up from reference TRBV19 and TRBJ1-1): DGGITQSPKYLFRKEGQNVTLSCEQNLNHDAMYWYRQDPGQGLRLIYYSQIVNDFQKGDIAEGYSVSREKKESFPLTVTSAQKNPTAFYLCASMDRGLRGTEAFFGQGTRLTVV.

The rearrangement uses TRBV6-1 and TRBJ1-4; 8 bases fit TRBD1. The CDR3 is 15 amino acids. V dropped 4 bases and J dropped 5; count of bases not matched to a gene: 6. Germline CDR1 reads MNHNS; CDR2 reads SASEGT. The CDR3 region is CASSARQGRNEKLFF. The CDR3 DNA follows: TGTGCCAGCAGTGCTCGACAGGGGCGAAATGAAAAACTGTTTTTT.

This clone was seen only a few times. Here the CDR3 DNA reads TGTGCCAGCAGCTATACAGGGAAAGGAAATGGCTACACCTTC. It is translated as CASSYTGKGNGYTF. The chain uses TRBV5-4 and TRBJ1-2, with D tentatively TRBD1 (6 bases). This CDR3 is 14 amino acids long. Germline V CDR1 and CDR2: SGHNT, YYREEE (reference sequence). V was pared by 3 bases and J by 6 bases, with 15 bases between.

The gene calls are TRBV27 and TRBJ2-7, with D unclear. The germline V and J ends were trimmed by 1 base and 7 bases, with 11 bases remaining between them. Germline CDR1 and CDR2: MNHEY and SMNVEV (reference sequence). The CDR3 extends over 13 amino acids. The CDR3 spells CASSLLTHREQYF. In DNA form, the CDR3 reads TGTGCCAGCAGTTTATTGACACACCGAGAGCAGTACTTC.

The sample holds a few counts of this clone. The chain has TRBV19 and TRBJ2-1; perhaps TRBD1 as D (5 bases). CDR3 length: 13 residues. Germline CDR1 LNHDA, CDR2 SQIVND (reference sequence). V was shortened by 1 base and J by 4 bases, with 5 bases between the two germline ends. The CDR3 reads CASSIGTYNEQFF. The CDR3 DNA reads TGTGCCAGTAGTATAGGGACATACAATGAGCAGTTCTTC.

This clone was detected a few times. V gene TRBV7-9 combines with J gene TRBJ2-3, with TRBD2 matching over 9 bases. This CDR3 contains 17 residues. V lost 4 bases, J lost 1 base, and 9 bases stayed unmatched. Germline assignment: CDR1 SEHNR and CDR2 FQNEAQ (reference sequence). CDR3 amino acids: CASSSRPRTSGTDTQYF. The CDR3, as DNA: TGTGCCAGCAGCTCCCGTCCTCGGACTAGCGGCACAGATACGCAGTATTTT.

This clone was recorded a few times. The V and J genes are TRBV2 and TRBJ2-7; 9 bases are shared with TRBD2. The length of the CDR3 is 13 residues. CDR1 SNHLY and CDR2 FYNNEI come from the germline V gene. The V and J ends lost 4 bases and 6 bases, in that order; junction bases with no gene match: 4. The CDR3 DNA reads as TGTGCCAGCAGTGCCGGCGGGAGGGTCGAGCAGTACTTC. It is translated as CASSAGGRVEQYF.

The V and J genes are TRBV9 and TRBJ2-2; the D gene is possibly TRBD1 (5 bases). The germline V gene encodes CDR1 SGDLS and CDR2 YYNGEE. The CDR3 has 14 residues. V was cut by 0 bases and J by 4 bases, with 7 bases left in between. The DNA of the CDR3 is TGTGCCAGCAGCGTAGAGGGGATCACCGGGGAGCTGTTTTTT. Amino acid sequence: CASSVEGITGELFF. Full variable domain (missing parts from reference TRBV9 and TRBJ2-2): DSGVTQTPKHLITATGQRVTLRCSPRSGDLSVYWYQQSLDQGLQFLIQYYNGEERAKGNILERFSAQQFPDLHSELNLSSLELGDSALYFCASSVEGITGELFFGEGSRLTVL.

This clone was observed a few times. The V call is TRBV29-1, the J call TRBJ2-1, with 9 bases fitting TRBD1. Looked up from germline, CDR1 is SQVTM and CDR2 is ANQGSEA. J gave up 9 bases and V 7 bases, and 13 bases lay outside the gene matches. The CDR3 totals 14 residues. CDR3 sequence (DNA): TGCAGCGCCGGCTGGGACAGGGATTTTGGTGAGCAGTTCTTC. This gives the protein CSAGWDRDFGEQFF.

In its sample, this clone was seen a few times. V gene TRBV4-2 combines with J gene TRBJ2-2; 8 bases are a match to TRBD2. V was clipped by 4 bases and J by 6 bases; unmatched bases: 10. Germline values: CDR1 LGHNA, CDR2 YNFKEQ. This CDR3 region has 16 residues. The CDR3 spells CASSPSSGRGSGELFF. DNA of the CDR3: TGTGCCAGCAGCCCCTCAAGCGGGAGAGGTTCCGGGGAGCTGTTTTTT.

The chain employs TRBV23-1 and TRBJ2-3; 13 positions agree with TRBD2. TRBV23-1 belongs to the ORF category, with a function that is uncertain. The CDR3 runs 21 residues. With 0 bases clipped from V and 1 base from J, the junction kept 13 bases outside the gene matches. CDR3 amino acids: CASSQSKELAGGSGRTDTQYF. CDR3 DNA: TGCGCCAGCAGTCAATCGAAGGAACTAGCGGGAGGGTCCGGTCGCACAGATACGCAGTATTTT.

The CDR3 region is CASRKQILNTEAFF. In DNA form, the CDR3 reads TGTGCCAGCAGAAAACAGATACTGAACACTGAAGCTTTCTTT. This chain connects TRBV11-3 to TRBJ1-1; D gene ambiguous. The CDR3 runs 14 residues. Trimming removed 6 bases from V and 0 bases from J, with 11 bases in between. Germline V CDR1 and CDR2: SGHNT, YENEEA.

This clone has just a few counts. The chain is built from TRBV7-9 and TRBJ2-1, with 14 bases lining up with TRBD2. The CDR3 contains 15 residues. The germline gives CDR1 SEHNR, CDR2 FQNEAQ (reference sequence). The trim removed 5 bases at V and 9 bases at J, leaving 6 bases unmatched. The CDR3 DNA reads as TGTGCCAGCAGCCGCGGGACTAGCGGGAGCAGTGAGCAGTTCTTC. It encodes CASSRGTSGSSEQFF.

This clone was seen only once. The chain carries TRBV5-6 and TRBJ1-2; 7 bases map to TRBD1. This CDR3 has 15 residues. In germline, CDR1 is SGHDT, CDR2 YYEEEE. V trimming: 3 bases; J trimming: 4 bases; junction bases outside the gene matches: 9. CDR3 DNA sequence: TGTGCCAGCAGCTCCTTTGACAGGGCAGGCTATGGCTACACCTTC. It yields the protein CASSSFDRAGYGYTF.

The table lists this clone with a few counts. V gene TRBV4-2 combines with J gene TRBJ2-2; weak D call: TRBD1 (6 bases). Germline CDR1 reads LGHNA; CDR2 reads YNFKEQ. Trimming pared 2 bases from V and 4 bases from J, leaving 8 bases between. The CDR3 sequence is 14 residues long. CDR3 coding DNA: TGTGCCAGCAGCCAACAGGGGTTCACCGGGGAGCTGTTTTTT. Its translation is CASSQQGFTGELFF.